The 26 T cell receptor beta chains presented below share a single source sample, sequenced in a study of blood T cell repertoires in COVID-19. The data were produced by immunoSEQ multiplex PCR, yet TCRdb's version contains in-frame clones alone and is incomplete. In the table there are about 180,000 clones, 86% of which are singletons. Source material: peripheral blood. These receptors were obtained from a man between 65 and 85 years old with active or convalescent COVID-19.

The CDR3 nucleotides are TGTGCCAGCAGTTCTCCGGGAAGAGGAAACACCATATATTTT. Translated: CASSSPGRGNTIYF. V and J are TRBV6-2 or TRBV6-3 and TRBJ1-3; D uncertain. Germline V gene lookup returns CDR1 MNHEY and CDR2 SVGEGT. CDR3 length: 14 amino acids. Trimming cost V 4 bases and J 4 bases, with 11 bases left between them.

The chain is built from TRBV19 and TRBJ2-3, with a possible D match to TRBD2 (6 bases). CDR1 and CDR2 (germline): LNHDA, SQIVND (reference sequence). This CDR3 comprises 15 residues. Trimming pared 4 bases from V and 2 bases from J, leaving 13 bases between. CDR3 loop: CASSNFGGNTDTQYF. The CDR3 coding sequence is TGTGCCAGTAGTAATTTCGGCGGGAACACAGATACGCAGTATTTT.

The rearrangement uses TRBV29-1 and TRBJ1-1; 10 bases map to TRBD1. CDR1 and CDR2 (germline): SQVTM, ANQGSEA. The CDR3 covers 11 residues. The junction had 8 bases not matched to a gene; V was cut back by 8 bases and J by 11 bases. The CDR3 spells CSSGQGYDAFF. Written as DNA, the CDR3 is TGCAGCTCGGGACAGGGGTACGATGCTTTCTTT. The variable domain in full, with the rest retrieved from reference TRBV29-1 and TRBJ1-1, is SAVISQKPSRDICQRGTSLTIQCQVDSQVTMMFWYRQQPGQSLTLIATANQGSEATYESGFVIDKFPISRPNLTFSTLTVSNMSPEDSSIYLCSSGQGYDAFFGQGTRLTVV.

The rearrangement links TRBV21-1 to TRBJ2-1; the table gives TRBD2 as D, unverified against the DNA. TRBV21-1 is annotated as a pseudogene. CDR3 size: 16 residues. CDR3 nucleotides: TGTGCCAGCAGCAAAGTGACCAGCGGGACACCCAATGAGCAGTTCTTC. Translation gives CASSKVTSGTPNEQFF.

The CDR3 DNA is TGTGCCAGCAGCCAGGGGGGCGGGAGTTACCCCGAGCAGTACTTC. Amino acids: CASSQGGGSYPEQYF. The gene calls are TRBV3-1 (or the pseudogene TRBV3-2) and TRBJ2-7, with D possibly matching TRBD2 (7 bases). The V gene's germline CDR1 is LGHDT and CDR2 YNNKEL (reference sequence). V lost 3 bases, J lost 6 bases, and 18 bases lay in between. The CDR3 covers 15 residues.

The chain combines TRBV9 with TRBJ2-2; maybe TRBD1 (5 bases). The germline V and J ends were trimmed by 3 bases and 0 bases, with 9 bases remaining between them. Germline loops: CDR1 SGDLS, CDR2 YYNGEE. CDR3 size: 15 residues. The chain's CDR3 is CASSAGIPNTGELFF. The CDR3 DNA is TGTGCCAGCAGCGCAGGGATCCCGAACACCGGGGAGCTGTTTTTT.

The rearrangement joins TRBV9 to TRBJ2-7, with D uncertain. This CDR3 is built from 14 residues. From germline, CDR1 is SGDLS and CDR2 YYNGEE. V gave up 6 bases and J gave up 5 bases, with 18 bases separating them. CDR3 coding DNA: TGTGCCAGCACCCCCGCGGATAGCAGCGACGAGCAGTACTTC. Translated, it gives CASTPADSSDEQYF.

The gene calls are TRBV10-3 and TRBJ1-2, with D uncertain. Germline V gene lookup returns CDR1 ENHRY and CDR2 SYGVKD. V was pared by 6 bases and J by 8 bases, with 10 bases between. The CDR3 covers 11 residues. The CDR3 reads CAISGGRGYTF. The CDR3, as DNA: TGTGCCATCAGCGGAGGACGAGGCTACACCTTC.

The J gene is TRBJ2-7, the V gene TRBV11-2, with 10 positions matching TRBD2. The J segment lost 0 bases and the V segment lost 2 bases, leaving 10 bases of the junction unmatched. This CDR3 region has 18 residues. CDR1 is SGHAT, CDR2 FQNNGV, per germline. For the CDR3, the DNA is TGTGCCAGCAGCTTACCAGGACTAGCGGCAGGGAGCTCCTACGAGCAGTACTTC. It specifies CASSLPGLAAGSSYEQYF.

This clone was observed a few times. J is TRBJ1-6 and V is TRBV9; D unresolved. Germline assignment: CDR1 SGDLS and CDR2 YYNGEE. This CDR3 is built from 14 residues. Trimming cost V 0 bases and J 8 bases, with 9 bases left between them. CDR3 DNA: TGTGCCAGCAGCGTAGTACCCGAGGATTCACCCCTCCACTTT. Translating gives CASSVVPEDSPLHF.

The chain recombines TRBV5-4 with TRBJ2-1; 14 bases are shared with TRBD2. Germline values: CDR1 SGHNT, CDR2 YYREEE (reference sequence). Unmatched junction bases numbered 5, after V lost 3 bases and J lost 9 bases. The CDR3 extends over 15 amino acids. CDR3 region: CASSSGLAGEGEQFF. CDR3 coding DNA: TGTGCCAGCAGCTCGGGACTAGCGGGGGAAGGTGAGCAGTTCTTC.

This sequence joins TRBV2 and TRBJ1-1; possible D gene TRBD1, 6 bases. The V gene's germline CDR1 is SNHLY and CDR2 FYNNEI. With 2 bases removed from V and 4 bases from J, the gap between germline ends came to 11 bases. The CDR3 is 14 residues long. Here the CDR3 DNA reads TGTGCCAGCAGTGAACAGGGGTGGAGCACTGAAGCTTTCTTT. Its protein product is CASSEQGWSTEAFF.

The rearrangement joins TRBV5-5 to TRBJ2-4, with a possible D match to TRBD2 (5 bases). CDR1 is SGHKS and CDR2 is YYEKEE in the germline V gene (reference sequence). Trimming stripped 0 bases from V and 6 bases from J, with 10 bases between. This CDR3 has 14 residues. The CDR3 DNA follows: TGTGCCAGCAGCTTGGTAGCGACACTAAACATTCAGTACTTC. Protein product: CASSLVATLNIQYF.

The sample holds one count of this clone. This chain links TRBV28 with TRBJ1-5, with 7 bases identical to TRBD1. CDR1 and CDR2 (germline): MDHEN, SYDVKM. Unmatched junction bases numbered 10, after V lost 4 bases and J lost 7 bases. This CDR3 is built from 15 residues. In DNA form, the CDR3 reads TGTGCCAGCAGTTCCTTAGACAGGGCAGGCCAGCCCCAGCATTTT. Its translation is CASSSLDRAGQPQHF.

The CDR3 sequence is CASSPTRTSGGQGNQPQHF. CDR3 DNA: TGTGCCAGCAGCCCGACCAGGACCTCGGGGGGGCAGGGCAATCAGCCCCAGCATTTT. The chain joins TRBV27 to TRBJ1-5, with a tentative D call TRBD1 (6 bases). CDR1 and CDR2 (germline): MNHEY, SMNVEV (reference sequence). V lost 6 bases, J lost 2 bases, and 26 bases lay in between. This CDR3 region has 19 residues.

The chain employs TRBV30 and TRBJ1-2, with 8 bases that match TRBD1. The CDR3 has 13 residues. The germline V gene has CDR1 GTSNPN and CDR2 SVGIG (reference sequence). The V gene end was trimmed by 2 bases and the J gene end by 4 bases; junction bases not matched to a gene: 3. The CDR3 bases are TGTGCCTGGAGTACAGGGGGTTTCTATGGCTACACCTTC. This encodes CAWSTGGFYGYTF.

This chain uses TRBV19 with TRBJ2-7; 8 bases agree with TRBD1. The CDR3 is 16 amino acids. The V and J ends lost 6 bases and 0 bases, in that order; junction bases with no gene match: 10. Germline CDR1 reads LNHDA; CDR2 reads SQIVND (reference sequence). Written as DNA, the CDR3 is TGTGCCAGTAGCACTTCTCCCGGGACAGGCTCCTACGAGCAGTACTTC. Amino acids: CASSTSPGTGSYEQYF. The full variable domain, in which reference TRBV19 and TRBJ2-7 provide the parts outside the CDR3, is DGGITQSPKYLFRKEGQNVTLSCEQNLNHDAMYWYRQDPGQGLRLIYYSQIVNDFQKGDIAEGYSVSREKKESFPLTVTSAQKNPTAFYLCASSTSPGTGSYEQYFGPGTRLTVT.

The chain employs TRBV18 and TRBJ2-3; D gene uncertain. The length of the CDR3 is 16 residues. Germline assignment: CDR1 KGHSH and CDR2 LQKENI. Trimming pared 0 bases from V and 2 bases from J, leaving 12 bases between. Here the CDR3 DNA reads TGTGCCAGCTCACCACCGAGATTAGTAAACACAGATACGCAGTATTTT. As protein: CASSPPRLVNTDTQYF.

Regarding this clone: At one boundary the junction diverges from the germline segment, which might be a read error. This chain connects TRBV5-4 to TRBJ2-1, with D possibly being TRBD1 (5 bases). Germline CDR1 is SGHNT and CDR2 is YYREEE (reference sequence). CDR3 length: 15 amino acids. The CDR3 sequence: CASTLGRTTYNEQFF. CDR3 bases: TGTGCCAGCACCTTGGGCCGGACAACCTACAATGAGCAGTTCTTC.

The V and J genes are TRBV2 and TRBJ1-4, with D perhaps matching TRBD1 (6 bases). This CDR3 spans 15 amino acids. The V end lost 5 bases, the J end lost 2 bases, and 12 bases lay between the germline ends. Germline lookup yields CDR1 SNHLY and CDR2 FYNNEI. The CDR3 sequence: CASSPRGGTNEKLFF. The CDR3 DNA reads as TGTGCCAGCAGTCCCCGGGGGGGCACTAATGAAAAACTGTTTTTT.

The chain links TRBV6-5 to TRBJ1-1; D might be TRBD1 (5 bases). Germline assignment: CDR1 MNHEY and CDR2 SVGAGI. Between the trimmed V and J ends, which lost 0 bases and 0 bases, there was a span of 8 bases. This CDR3 spans 15 amino acids. The CDR3 nucleotides read TGTGCCAGCAGTTACTCGAACAGGATGAACACTGAAGCTTTCTTT. Translation: CASSYSNRMNTEAFF.

The chain combines TRBV28 with TRBJ1-2; D remains unclear. Between the trimmed V and J ends, which lost 2 bases and 8 bases, there was a span of 12 bases. In germline, CDR1 is MDHEN, CDR2 SYDVKM. The CDR3 covers 13 residues. For the CDR3, the DNA is TGTGCCAGCAGTTTACGTCAGATCGGGGGCTACACCTTC. This encodes CASSLRQIGGYTF.

The count of this clone is one. The chain joins TRBV24-1 to TRBJ1-5; 7 nucleotides align to TRBD1. V shed 3 bases, J shed 6 bases, and the junction held 1 base outside the gene matches. Germline V gene lookup returns CDR1 KGHDR and CDR2 SFDVKD. The CDR3 runs 13 residues. The CDR3 sequence: CATSDQGGQPQHF. The CDR3 nucleotides are TGTGCCACCAGTGATCAGGGGGGTCAGCCCCAGCATTTT.

The chain joins TRBV19 to TRBJ1-5; D may be TRBD1 (6 bases). The CDR3 runs to 15 residues. The germline V gene has CDR1 LNHDA and CDR2 SQIVND (reference sequence). V was pared by 6 bases and J by 3 bases, with 15 bases between. CDR3 in amino acids: CASRKAGAPNQPQHF. As DNA, the CDR3 is TGTGCCAGTAGAAAAGCAGGGGCCCCCAATCAGCCCCAGCATTTT.

V usage is TRBV18 and J usage is TRBJ2-1; 10 bases are shared with TRBD1. CDR1 and CDR2 (germline): KGHSH, LQKENI. There are 17 residues in the CDR3. Trimming cost V 0 bases and J 4 bases; bases outside gene matches: 6. The CDR3 loop is CASSPPFRDRGYNEQFF. CDR3 nucleotide sequence: TGTGCCAGCTCACCACCTTTCCGGGACAGGGGTTACAATGAGCAGTTCTTC. The variable domain in full, completed from reference TRBV18 and TRBJ2-1, reads NAGVMQNPRHLVRRRGQEARLRCSPMKGHSHVYWYRQLPEEGLKFMVYLQKENIIDESGMPKERFSAEFPKEGPSILRIQQVVRGDSAAYFCASSPPFRDRGYNEQFFGPGTRLTVL.

This rearrangement joins TRBV4-3 to TRBJ2-2, with 11 bases matching TRBD2. The CDR3 extends over 16 amino acids. Germline lookup yields CDR1 LGHNA and CDR2 YSLEER. V shed 6 bases and J 8 bases; nucleotides not matched to a gene: 11. The CDR3 nucleotides read TGCGCCAGCAGTTCTACGACTAGCGGGGTACGAGGGGAGCTGTTTTTT. This codes for CASSSTTSGVRGELFF.